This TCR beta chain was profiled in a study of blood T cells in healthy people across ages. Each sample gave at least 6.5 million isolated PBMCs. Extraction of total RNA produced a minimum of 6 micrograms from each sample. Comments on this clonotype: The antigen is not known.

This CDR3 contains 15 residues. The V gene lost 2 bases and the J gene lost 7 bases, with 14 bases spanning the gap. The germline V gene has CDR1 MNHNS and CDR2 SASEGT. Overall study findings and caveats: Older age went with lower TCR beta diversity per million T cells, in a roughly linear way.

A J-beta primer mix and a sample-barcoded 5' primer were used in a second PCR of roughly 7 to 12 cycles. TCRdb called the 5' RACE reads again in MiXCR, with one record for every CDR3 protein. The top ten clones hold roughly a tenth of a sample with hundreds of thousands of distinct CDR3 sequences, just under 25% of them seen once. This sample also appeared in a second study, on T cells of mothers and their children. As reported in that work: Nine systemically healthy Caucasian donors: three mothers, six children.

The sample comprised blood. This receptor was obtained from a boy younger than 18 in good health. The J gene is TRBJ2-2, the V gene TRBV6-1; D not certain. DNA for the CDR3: TGTGCCAGCAGTGAAATCCAACGATACGTCGGGGAGCTGTTTTTT. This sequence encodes CASSEIQRYVGELFF.